Detailed here is one T cell receptor (beta chain). Antigen: not known. The germline gives CDR1 LGHNA, CDR2 YNFKEQ. The CDR3 is 15 amino acids. Trimming stripped 1 base from V and 4 bases from J, with 13 bases between. This sample is part of a study of T-cell memory formation after mild COVID-19. The authors produced TCR alpha and TCR beta cDNA libraries with sample barcodes and UMIs by 5'RACE using constant-segment primers. TCRdb passed the 5' RACE reads through MiXCR, listing each CDR3 protein once. The table shows approximately 560,000 distinct CDR3 sequences, with 17% occurring only once. Findings and limits, study-wide: In pre-infection memory, a portion of responding clones appeared, which suggested that cross-reactive memory joined.

Sequencing was done on a sample of PBMCs or a T cell subset sorted from them (not recorded which). The J gene is TRBJ1-2, the V gene TRBV4-2; D might be TRBD1 (5 bases). The TCR sequence derives from an adult woman who had mild COVID-19 (a few samples of this study predate the infection). Cell type and time point are not known. The CDR3 DNA reads TGTGCCAGCAGCCAAGCCCAGACAGACGGCTATGGCTACACCTTC. This gives the protein CASSQAQTDGYGYTF.